Shown below are 8 T cell receptor beta chains from a single sample sequenced in a study of T cell changes during pregnancy in multiple sclerosis. Assay: immunoSEQ multiplex PCR; the TCRdb copy retains only in-frame clones and omits some. This table holds tens of thousands of clones, approximately 89% found once. The source was peripheral blood, collected before pregnancy. Every receptor here comes from a female donor with multiple sclerosis, enrolled in a pregnancy study.

This chain connects TRBV18 to TRBJ1-4; 9 bases are a match to TRBD1. CDR1 and CDR2 (germline): KGHSH, LQKENI. With V trimmed by 0 bases and J by 6 bases, 2 bases remained unmatched. CDR3 size: 15 residues. The CDR3 reads CASSPPGQGYEKLFF. The CDR3 DNA reads TGTGCCAGCTCACCACCGGGACAGGGATATGAAAAACTGTTTTTT.

The chain employs TRBV18 and TRBJ2-7, with 7 nucleotides matching TRBD1. The CDR3 consists of 14 residues. Trimming at V came to 3 bases and at J to 0 bases, leaving 2 bases not matched to a gene. The germline CDR1 and CDR2 sequences are KGHSH and LQKENI. The chain's CDR3 is CASSPTGTSYEQYF. The CDR3 DNA reads TGTGCCAGCTCACCGACAGGGACCTCCTACGAGCAGTACTTC.

The chain has TRBV19 and TRBJ2-7; 9 nucleotides align to TRBD1. This CDR3 is 17 amino acids long. The junction had 12 bases not matched to a gene; V was cut back by 4 bases and J by 2 bases. Looked up from germline, CDR1 is LNHDA and CDR2 is SQIVND (reference sequence). CDR3 DNA: TGTGCCAGTAGTACCCTATCTATTGGGACAGGGACCTACGAGCAGTACTTC. The encoded protein is CASSTLSIGTGTYEQYF.

The rearrangement joins TRBV19 to TRBJ1-3, with 7 bases identical to TRBD1. The CDR3 loop spans 15 amino acids. The V gene end was trimmed by 3 bases and the J gene end by 2 bases; junction bases not matched to a gene: 4. Germline V CDR1 and CDR2: LNHDA, SQIVND (reference sequence). Written as DNA, the CDR3 is TGTGCCAGTAGTATTCAAGGGACAGCTGGAAACACCATATATTTT. Translating gives CASSIQGTAGNTIYF.

The table lists this clone with a count of one. This chain links TRBV5-1 with TRBJ1-2; D not resolved. Trimming cost V 1 base and J 4 bases, with 8 bases left between them. The CDR3 has 13 residues. Germline-derived CDR1 and CDR2 are SGHRS and YFSETQ. CDR3 bases: TGCGCCAGCAGCTTGTTACGAGCCTATGGCTACACCTTC. This sequence encodes CASSLLRAYGYTF.

This clone is a singleton in its sample. J is TRBJ2-6 and V is TRBV28, with 9 nucleotides matching TRBD2. The CDR3 length is 20 residues. The V segment lost 6 bases and the J segment 0 bases; nucleotides outside the gene matches: 15. From germline, CDR1 is MDHEN and CDR2 SYDVKM. The CDR3: CASSSPIVAGENSGANVLTF. The CDR3 DNA is TGTGCCAGCAGCTCCCCGATAGTAGCGGGAGAGAACTCTGGGGCCAACGTCCTGACTTTC.

The rearrangement uses TRBV27 and TRBJ2-7; tentatively, D is TRBD2 (5 bases). The V gene's germline CDR1 is MNHEY and CDR2 SMNVEV (reference sequence). The CDR3 is 15 amino acids. Trimming removed 1 base at V and 0 bases at J, with 10 bases between. This chain's CDR3 is CASSLYPGSSYEQYF. CDR3 coding DNA: TGTGCCAGCAGTTTATACCCGGGGAGCTCCTACGAGCAGTACTTC.

The chain is built from TRBV5-5 and TRBJ2-1; D is possibly TRBD1 (5 bases). From germline, CDR1 is SGHKS and CDR2 YYEKEE (reference sequence). There are 19 residues in the CDR3. V lost 5 bases and J lost 0, with 24 bases in between. CDR3 DNA: TGTGCCAGCAGGTTCTCCACCTGGGGCTGGGGATTCTCCTACAATGAGCAGTTCTTC. This translates into CASRFSTWGWGFSYNEQFF.